The source of this TCR beta chain is a study of blood T cell repertoires in COVID-19. Whole-study context: Sites in the United States, Italy and Spain provided acute and convalescent COVID-19 samples.

Authors' data handling: Nucleated cell counts were estimated from reference gene primer amplification. TCRdb's table, derived via immunoSEQ multiplex PCR, lists solely in-frame clones and lacks some. D and trimming come from the DNA, and the V and J calls and clone size come from that table. The sample contains more than 150,000 clones, 70% to 90% of which appear only once. CDR1 is SGHVS, CDR2 FNYEAQ, per germline. The CDR3 length is 14 residues. The J segment lost 5 bases and the V segment lost 5 bases, leaving 7 bases of the junction unmatched. Source material: peripheral blood. V and J are TRBV7-6 and TRBJ2-7; 9 bases map to TRBD1. The sequence derives from a man aged 55 to 70 with acute or convalescent COVID-19. The CDR3 DNA follows: TGTGCCAGCAGCCAACAGGACAGGGGCGACGAGCAGTACTTC. Its translation: CASSQQDRGDEQYF.